This TCR beta chain was sequenced for a study of blood T cell repertoires in COVID-19. On the study more broadly: Samples of COVID-19 (acute and convalescent) were obtained from the United States, Italy and Spain. Nucleic acid was either cDNA or gDNA, and it came from T cells, B-cell-depleted T cells, or PBMCs.

The germline gives CDR1 SGHVS, CDR2 FQNEAQ. The CDR3 extends over 14 amino acids. This clone was recorded only once. The authors' processing: Amplifying reference gene primers gave estimates of nucleated cell counts. Sequencing was performed with immunoSEQ multiplex PCR; in TCRdb, only in-frame clones are kept and a portion is missing. V and J calls and clone size are as listed in that table; D and trimming were resolved from the DNA. The sample shows about 170,000 clones, roughly 82% of them seen only once. Sequencing used peripheral blood. This chain uses TRBV7-8 with TRBJ2-1; 10 nucleotides agree with TRBD2. The source of this sequence is a woman in her 70s with acute or convalescent COVID-19. CDR3 loop: CAAAGRASGSEQFF. DNA for the CDR3: TGTGCTGCAGCGGGGAGAGCTAGCGGGAGTGAGCAGTTCTTC.